A selection of T cell receptor beta chains follows, all from one sample in a study of T cells in localized non-small cell lung cancer. The protocol was immunoSEQ multiplex PCR, while the TCRdb copy is restricted to in-frame clones and leaves out a portion. The sample has tens of thousands of clones; about nine tenths are singletons. Sequencing used peripheral blood mononuclear cells, obtained before any cancer treatment. These receptors originate from a male donor aged 60 or over with stage II lung adenocarcinoma. The CDR3 runs from the conserved cysteine through the conserved F or W. Each record gives: V gene, J gene, D gene, clone size, CDR3 protein, CDR3 DNA. D genes are given only for firm matches. Clone size is stated in some rows and not others, as once, few, many or a class when expanded.

>TRBV19|TRBJ2-1|TRBD2|few
CASSRLAGRNSYNEQFF
TGTGCCAGTAGTCGACTAGCGGGACGGAACTCCTACAATGAGCAGTTCTTC
>TRBV29-1|TRBJ1-3|NA|few
CSVYPGNGNTIYF
TGCAGCGTTTACCCAGGGAACGGAAACACCATATATTTT
>TRBV6-1|TRBJ2-2|NA|NA
CASSTGRAGELFF
TGTGCCAGCAGTACGGGACGAGCCGGGGAGCTGTTTTTT
>TRBV2|TRBJ2-5|TRBD2|few
CASSDLAGDHQETQYF
TGTGCCAGCAGTGATCTGGCGGGAGACCACCAAGAGACCCAGTACTTC
>TRBV11-2|TRBJ2-7|NA|NA
CASSFGEPLSYEQYF
TGTGCCAGCAGCTTCGGGGAACCCCTATCCTACGAGCAGTACTTC
>TRBV4-1|TRBJ2-3|TRBD1|NA
CASSGRTGTTDTQYF
TGCGCCAGCAGCGGACGGACAGGGACCACAGATACGCAGTATTTT
>TRBV6-1|TRBJ1-2|NA|NA
CASSEVGGDNGYTF
TGTGCCAGCAGTGAAGTAGGAGGGGACAATGGCTACACCTTC
>TRBV30|TRBJ1-1|NA|NA
CAWSVQRLFPGNTEAFF
TGTGCCTGGAGTGTACAGAGGCTTTTCCCTGGGAACACTGAAGCTTTCTTT
>TRBV6-5|TRBJ2-7|TRBD1|once
CASRSDRSYEQYF
TGTGCCAGCAGATCGGACAGGAGCTACGAGCAGTACTTC
>TRBV27|TRBJ2-4|TRBD1|NA
CASSLGTGGAAKNIQYF
TGTGCCAGCAGTTTAGGGACAGGGGGCGCCGCCAAAAACATTCAGTACTTC
>TRBV12-5|TRBJ2-7|NA|NA
CASGLVLLGSSSYEQYF
TGTGCTAGTGGTTTGGTCCTTCTTGGGTCCAGCTCCTACGAGCAGTACTTC
>TRBV15|TRBJ2-7|NA|NA
CATSREGGYEQYF
TGTGCCACCAGCAGGGAAGGGGGCTACGAGCAGTACTTC
>TRBV6-5|TRBJ2-1|NA|NA
CASRGVGWGEQFF
TGTGCCAGCAGGGGTGTCGGTTGGGGTGAGCAGTTCTTC
>TRBV9|TRBJ2-6|NA|NA
CASSVSGANVLTF
TGTGCCAGCAGCGTATCTGGGGCCAACGTCCTGACTTTC
>TRBV19|TRBJ1-2|NA|NA
CASSFGQFLYGYTF
TGTGCCAGTAGTTTTGGGCAGTTTCTCTATGGCTACACCTTC
>TRBV7-2|TRBJ2-1|NA|NA
CASSLVRENEQFF
TGTGCCAGCAGCTTAGTCCGGGAAAATGAGCAGTTCTTC
>TRBV2|TRBJ1-1|NA|NA
CASTRDGGGNTEAFF
TGTGCCAGCACCAGGGACGGCGGGGGGAACACTGAAGCTTTCTTT
>TRBV5-6|TRBJ2-7|NA|NA
CASSFTGEQYF
TGTGCCAGCAGCTTTACAGGGGAGCAGTACTTC